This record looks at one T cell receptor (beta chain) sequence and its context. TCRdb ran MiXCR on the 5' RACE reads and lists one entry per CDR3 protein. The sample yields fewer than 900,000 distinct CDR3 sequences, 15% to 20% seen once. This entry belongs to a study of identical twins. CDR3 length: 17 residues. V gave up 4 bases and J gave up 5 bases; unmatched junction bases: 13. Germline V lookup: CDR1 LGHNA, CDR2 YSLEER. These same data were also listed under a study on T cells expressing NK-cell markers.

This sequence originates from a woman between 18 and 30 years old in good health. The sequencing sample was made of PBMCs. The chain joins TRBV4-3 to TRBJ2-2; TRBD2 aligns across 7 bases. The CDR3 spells CASSPRAWTSVTGELFF. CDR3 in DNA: TGCGCCAGCAGCCCCCGGGCTTGGACTAGTGTAACCGGGGAGCTGTTTTTT.